This entry lists 2 T cell receptor beta chains sequenced from one sample in a study of T cells in Graves' hyperthyroidism and ophthalmopathy. Amplified regions were TCR beta CDR3 sequences from RNA transcripts. RT-PCR in the first round (using the HTBI primer set) targeted the TCR CDR3. MiXCR, applied by TCRdb to the multiplex PCR reads, yields one record per CDR3 protein. The sample lists about 100,000 distinct CDR3 sequences, roughly 15% occurring once. The sample comprised blood. The receptors here all came from a woman between 50 and 59 years old with Graves' hyperthyroidism.

This clonotype was counted many times. V gene TRBV6-1 combines with J gene TRBJ2-3; either TRBD1 or TRBD2 may fit D (7 bases each). The V end was cut by 2 bases, the J end by 3 bases, with 15 bases between. The CDR3 is 16 amino acids. Germline-derived CDR1 and CDR2 are MNHNS and SASEGT. In nucleotides, the CDR3 is TGTGCCAGCAGTGAACCGCCAGGGGGAGGGACAGATACGCAGTATTTT. Translation gives CASSEPPGGGTDTQYF.

In its sample, this clonotype was seen many times. This chain uses TRBV29-1 with TRBJ2-1; 7 nucleotides match TRBD2. Germline CDR1 reads SQVTM; CDR2 reads ANQGSEA. This CDR3 is 15 amino acids long. The ends lost 5 bases at V and 0 bases at J; junction bases unmatched: 7. The CDR3 here is CSVSTSASSYNEQFF. CDR3 sequence (DNA): TGCAGCGTTTCCACTAGCGCCAGCTCCTACAATGAGCAGTTCTTC.